This T cell receptor (beta chain) was sequenced for a study of CD8 T cells in Susac syndrome. Study-level results: As the study acknowledged, the number of individuals who were part of its TCR sequencing and HLA analysis was relatively small.

On this clonotype: The target antigen is unknown.

Roughly 0.45 to 1 ug RNA was reverse transcribed with random hexamers. The authors amplified TCR beta CDR3 across 54 Vbeta and 13 Jbeta using immunoSEQ multiplex PCR. MiXCR was run by TCRdb on the immunoSEQ multiplex PCR reads, yielding one entry per CDR3 protein. Among roughly 190,000 distinct CDR3 sequences listed, 90% to 95% were seen once. This CDR3 contains 15 residues. Germline values: CDR1 SGHVS, CDR2 FNYEAQ. Trimming took off 1 base at V and 7 bases at J, with 14 bases between the two ends. The genes are TRBV7-6 and TRBJ1-5; no firm D call. The receptor comes from a human donor in good health. Sequenced sample: CD4+ T cells from PBMCs. The CDR3 DNA follows: TGTGCCAGCAGCTTAGAATTGGGGTCGGGACAGCCCCAGCATTTT. Residues: CASSLELGSGQPQHF.